This T cell receptor beta chain was identified during a study of siplizumab effects on memory and regulatory T cells. Germline assignment: CDR1 MNHEY and CDR2 SVGAGI. This CDR3 comprises 13 residues. The V gene lost 6 bases and the J gene lost 1 base, with 9 bases spanning the gap. Some clones are missing from TCRdb's copy, which holds only in-frame ones; the method was immunoSEQ multiplex PCR. The table lists tens of thousands of clones, less than 80% of them singletons. The source of this sequence is a human donor in good health. Sample: memory CD4+ T cells sorted from blood. The chain recombines TRBV6-5 with TRBJ1-2; no definite D call. The CDR3 loop is CASRPTVNYGYTF. CDR3 DNA: TGTGCCAGCAGGCCTACAGTTAACTATGGCTACACCTTC.